Sequencing of this TCR beta chain was carried out in a study of vaccination effects on CD4 cells after COVID-19. Study overall: Two million PBMC per well were cultured with 10 IU/ml IL-2 and roughly 9.9 ug/ml peptides.

Around day 10 of culture, CD4+ T cells were separated out. Recipients of the vaccine had no prior SARS-CoV-2 infection and negative nucleocapsid antibodies. Each culture had half its medium swapped for IL-2 medium on days 3 and 7. V lost 4 bases and J lost 0, with 10 bases in between. This CDR3 contains 14 residues. Germline V gives CDR1 SGHTS, CDR2 YDEGEE. Some clones are missing from TCRdb's copy, which holds only in-frame ones; the method was immunoSEQ multiplex PCR. The data contain 45,000 to 75,000 clones, over 65% of them singletons. Points on this clone: Its target is not known.

The receptor was isolated from a human donor who received a COVID-19 vaccine. The rearrangement links TRBV5-8 to TRBJ1-1, with D possibly TRBD1 on 5 matching bases. Sequencing used CD4+ T cells from PBMCs cultured without peptide, obtained before COVID-19 vaccination. The CDR3 region is CASSTGTLNTEAFF. Written as DNA, the CDR3 is TGTGCCAGCAGCACCGGGACTTTGAACACTGAAGCTTTCTTT.